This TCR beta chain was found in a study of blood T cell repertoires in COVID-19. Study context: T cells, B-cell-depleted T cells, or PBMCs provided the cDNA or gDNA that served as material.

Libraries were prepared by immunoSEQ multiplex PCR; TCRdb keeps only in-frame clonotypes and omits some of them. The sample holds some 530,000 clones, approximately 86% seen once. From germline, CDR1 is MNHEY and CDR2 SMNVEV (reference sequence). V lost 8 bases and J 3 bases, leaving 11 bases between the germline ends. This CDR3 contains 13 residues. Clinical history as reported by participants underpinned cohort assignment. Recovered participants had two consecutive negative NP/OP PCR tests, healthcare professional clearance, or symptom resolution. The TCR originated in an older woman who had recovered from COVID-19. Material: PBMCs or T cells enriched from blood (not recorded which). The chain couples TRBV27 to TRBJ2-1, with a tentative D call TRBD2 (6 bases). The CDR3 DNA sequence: TGTGCCAGCGGGCCGGGACTCTACAATGAGCAGTTCTTC. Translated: CASGPGLYNEQFF.